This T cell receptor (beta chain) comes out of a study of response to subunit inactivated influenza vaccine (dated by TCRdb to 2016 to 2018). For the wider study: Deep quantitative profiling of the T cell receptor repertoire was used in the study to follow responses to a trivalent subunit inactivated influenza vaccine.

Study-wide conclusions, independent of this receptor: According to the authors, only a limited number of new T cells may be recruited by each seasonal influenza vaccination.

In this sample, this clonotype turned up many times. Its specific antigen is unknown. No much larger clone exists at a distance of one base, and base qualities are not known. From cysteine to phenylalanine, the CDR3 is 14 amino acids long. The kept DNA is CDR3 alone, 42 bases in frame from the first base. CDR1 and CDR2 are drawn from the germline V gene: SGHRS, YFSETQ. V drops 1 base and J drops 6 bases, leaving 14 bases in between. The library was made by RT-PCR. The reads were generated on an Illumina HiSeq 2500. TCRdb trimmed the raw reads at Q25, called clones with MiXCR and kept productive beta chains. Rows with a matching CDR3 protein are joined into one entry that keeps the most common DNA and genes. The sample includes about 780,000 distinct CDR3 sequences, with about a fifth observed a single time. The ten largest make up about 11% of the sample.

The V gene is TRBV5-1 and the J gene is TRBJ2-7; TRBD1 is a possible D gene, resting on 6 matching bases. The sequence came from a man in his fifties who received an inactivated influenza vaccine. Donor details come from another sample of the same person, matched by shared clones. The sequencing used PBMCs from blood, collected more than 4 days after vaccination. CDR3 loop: CASSLMFGTSEQYF. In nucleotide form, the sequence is TGCGCCAGCAGCTTGATGTTCGGGACAAGCGAGCAGTACTTC.